The subject of this entry is one T cell receptor (beta chain). This specimen belongs to a study of T cell responses to AZD1222 COVID-19 vaccine. The germline V gene has CDR1 SGHNT and CDR2 YYREEE (reference sequence). The length of the CDR3 is 14 residues. The V end lost 4 bases, the J end lost 1 base, and 9 bases lay between the germline ends. Clones were read by immunoSEQ multiplex PCR, and TCRdb kept only the in-frame ones, dropping some. The top ten clones hold about 3% of a sample with roughly 140,000 clones, about 89% of them seen once. This chain connects TRBV5-4 to TRBJ1-5, with D possibly being TRBD1 (6 bases). Sequencing used peripheral blood, obtained on day 0 of MenACWY control vaccination. This TCR was sampled from an adult in good health. The CDR3 DNA reads as TGTGCCAGCAGCATGGACAGAAGCAATCAGCCCCAGCATTTT. It is translated as CASSMDRSNQPQHF.